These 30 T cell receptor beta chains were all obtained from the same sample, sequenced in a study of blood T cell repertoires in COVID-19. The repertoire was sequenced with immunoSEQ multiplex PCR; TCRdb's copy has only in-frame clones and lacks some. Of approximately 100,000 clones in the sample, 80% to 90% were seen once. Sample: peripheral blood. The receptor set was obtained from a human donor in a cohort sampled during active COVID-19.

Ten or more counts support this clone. Here the CDR3 reads CASSLAREGRSGANVLTF. The CDR3 bases are TGCGCCAGCAGCTTGGCCCGGGAGGGCCGCAGTGGGGCCAACGTCCTGACTTTC. The V call is TRBV5-1, the J call TRBJ2-6; 8 bases line up with TRBD2. Per the germline V gene, CDR1 is SGHRS and CDR2 is YFSETQ. This CDR3 has 18 residues. V was clipped by 0 bases and J by 3 bases; unmatched bases: 8.

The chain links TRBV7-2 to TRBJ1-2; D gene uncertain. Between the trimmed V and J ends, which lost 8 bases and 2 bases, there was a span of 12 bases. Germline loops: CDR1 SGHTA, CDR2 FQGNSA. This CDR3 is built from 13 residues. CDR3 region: CASASGQNYGYTF. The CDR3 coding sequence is TGTGCCAGCGCTAGTGGCCAGAACTATGGCTACACCTTC.

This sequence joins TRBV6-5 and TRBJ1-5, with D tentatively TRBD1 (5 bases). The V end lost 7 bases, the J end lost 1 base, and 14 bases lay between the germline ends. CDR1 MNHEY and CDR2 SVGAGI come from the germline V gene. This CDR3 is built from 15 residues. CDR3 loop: CASITRGMSNQPQHF. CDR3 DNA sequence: TGTGCCAGCATTACTCGGGGGATGAGCAATCAGCCCCAGCATTTT.

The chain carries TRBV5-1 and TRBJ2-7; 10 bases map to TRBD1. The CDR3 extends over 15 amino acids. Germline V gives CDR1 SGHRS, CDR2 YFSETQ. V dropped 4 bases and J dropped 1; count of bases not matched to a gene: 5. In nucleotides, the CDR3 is TGCGCCAGCAGCCCCTGGACAGGGGGATCCTACGAGCAGTACTTC. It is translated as CASSPWTGGSYEQYF.

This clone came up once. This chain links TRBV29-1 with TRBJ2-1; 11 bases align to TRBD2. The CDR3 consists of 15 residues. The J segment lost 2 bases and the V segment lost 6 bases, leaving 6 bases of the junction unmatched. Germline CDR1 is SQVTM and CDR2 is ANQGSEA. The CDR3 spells CSVGATSGTYNEQFF. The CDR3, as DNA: TGCAGCGTGGGCGCGACTAGCGGGACCTACAATGAGCAGTTCTTC.

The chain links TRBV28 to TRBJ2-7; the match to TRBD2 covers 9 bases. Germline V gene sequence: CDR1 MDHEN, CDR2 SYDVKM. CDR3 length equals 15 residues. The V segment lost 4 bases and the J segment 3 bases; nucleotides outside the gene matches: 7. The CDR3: CASSYGVAGDYEQYF. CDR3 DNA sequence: TGTGCCAGCAGTTATGGGGTAGCGGGGGACTACGAGCAGTACTTC.

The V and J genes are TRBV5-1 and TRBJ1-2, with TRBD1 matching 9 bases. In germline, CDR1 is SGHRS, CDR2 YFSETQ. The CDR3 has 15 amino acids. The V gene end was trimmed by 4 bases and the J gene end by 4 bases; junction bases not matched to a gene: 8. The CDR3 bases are TGCGCCAGCAGCCCTACGACAGGGGGTGGCTATGGCTACACCTTC. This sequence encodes CASSPTTGGGYGYTF. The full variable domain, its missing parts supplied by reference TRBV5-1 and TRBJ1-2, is KAGVTQTPRYLIKTRGQQVTLSCSPISGHRSVSWYQQTPGQGLQFLFEYFSETQRNKGNFPGRFSGRQFSNSRSEMNVSTLELGDSALYLCASSPTTGGGYGYTFGSGTRLTVV.

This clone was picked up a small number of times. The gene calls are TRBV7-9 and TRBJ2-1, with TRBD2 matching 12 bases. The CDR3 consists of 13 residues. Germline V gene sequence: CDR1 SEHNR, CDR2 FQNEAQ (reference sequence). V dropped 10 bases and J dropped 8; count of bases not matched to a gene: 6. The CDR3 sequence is CATRTSGTYEQFF. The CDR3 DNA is TGTGCCACCCGGACTAGCGGGACATATGAGCAGTTCTTC.

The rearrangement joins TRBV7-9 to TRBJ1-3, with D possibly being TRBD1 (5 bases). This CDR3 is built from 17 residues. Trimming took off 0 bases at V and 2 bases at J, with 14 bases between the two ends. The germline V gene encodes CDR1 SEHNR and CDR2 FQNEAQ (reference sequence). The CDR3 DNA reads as TGTGCCAGCAGCTTAGCGTTACAGGCGCTAGCTGGAAACACCATATATTTT. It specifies CASSLALQALAGNTIYF.

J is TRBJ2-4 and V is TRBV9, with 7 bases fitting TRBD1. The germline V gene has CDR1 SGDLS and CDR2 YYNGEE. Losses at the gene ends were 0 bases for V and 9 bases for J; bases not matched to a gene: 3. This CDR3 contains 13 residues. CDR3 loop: CASSVGSGGIQYF. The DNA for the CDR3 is TGTGCCAGCAGCGTAGGTTCAGGGGGCATTCAGTACTTC.

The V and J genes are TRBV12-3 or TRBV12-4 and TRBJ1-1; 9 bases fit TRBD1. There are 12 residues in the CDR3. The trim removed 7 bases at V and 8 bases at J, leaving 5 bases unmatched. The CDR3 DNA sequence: TGTGCCAGCAACCGGGGACAGGGCGAAGCTTTCTTT. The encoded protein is CASNRGQGEAFF.

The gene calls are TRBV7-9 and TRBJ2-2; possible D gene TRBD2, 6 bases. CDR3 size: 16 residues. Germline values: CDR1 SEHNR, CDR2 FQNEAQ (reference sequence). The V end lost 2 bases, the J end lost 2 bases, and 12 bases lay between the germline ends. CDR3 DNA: TGTGCCAGCAGCTTATCGGGGGTCAGTAACACCGGGGAGCTGTTTTTT. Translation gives CASSLSGVSNTGELFF.

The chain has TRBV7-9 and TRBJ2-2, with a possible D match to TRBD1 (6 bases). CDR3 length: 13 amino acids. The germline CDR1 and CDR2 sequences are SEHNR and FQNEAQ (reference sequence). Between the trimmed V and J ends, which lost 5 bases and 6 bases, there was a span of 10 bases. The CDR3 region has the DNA TGTGCCAGCAGCCTCACAGGGCCCGGGGAGCTGTTTTTT. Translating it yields CASSLTGPGELFF.

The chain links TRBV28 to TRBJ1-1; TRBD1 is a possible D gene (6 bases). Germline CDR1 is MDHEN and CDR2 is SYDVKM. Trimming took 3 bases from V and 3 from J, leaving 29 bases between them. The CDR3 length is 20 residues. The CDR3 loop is CASSFRPVTKTGGRDTEAFF. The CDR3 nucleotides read TGTGCCAGCAGTTTTCGTCCCGTAACTAAGACAGGCGGCAGGGACACTGAAGCTTTCTTT. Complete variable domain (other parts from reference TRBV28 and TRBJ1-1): DVKVTQSSRYLVKRTGEKVFLECVQDMDHENMFWYRQDPGLGLRLIYFSYDVKMKEKGDIPEGYSVSREKKERFSLILESASTNQTSMYLCASSFRPVTKTGGRDTEAFFGQGTRLTVV.

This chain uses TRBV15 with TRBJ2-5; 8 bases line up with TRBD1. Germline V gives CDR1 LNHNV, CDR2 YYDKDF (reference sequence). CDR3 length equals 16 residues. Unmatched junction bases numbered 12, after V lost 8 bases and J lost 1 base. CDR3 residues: CATAQGAETFQETQYF. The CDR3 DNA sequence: TGTGCCACCGCGCAGGGGGCCGAAACTTTCCAAGAGACCCAGTACTTC.

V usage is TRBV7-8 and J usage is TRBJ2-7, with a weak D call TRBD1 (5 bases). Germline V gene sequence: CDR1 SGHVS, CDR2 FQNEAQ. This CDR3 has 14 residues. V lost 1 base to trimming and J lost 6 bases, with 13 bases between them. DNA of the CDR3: TGTGCCAGCAGCTTAGAAAGGGGATGGGGCGAGCAGTACTTC. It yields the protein CASSLERGWGEQYF.

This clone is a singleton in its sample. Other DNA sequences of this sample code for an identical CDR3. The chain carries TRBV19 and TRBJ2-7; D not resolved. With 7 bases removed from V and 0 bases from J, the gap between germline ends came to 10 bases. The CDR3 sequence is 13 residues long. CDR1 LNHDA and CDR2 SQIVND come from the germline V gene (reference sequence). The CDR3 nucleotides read TGTGCCAGTACACCCTCCGGCTCCTACGAGCAGTACTTC. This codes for CASTPSGSYEQYF.

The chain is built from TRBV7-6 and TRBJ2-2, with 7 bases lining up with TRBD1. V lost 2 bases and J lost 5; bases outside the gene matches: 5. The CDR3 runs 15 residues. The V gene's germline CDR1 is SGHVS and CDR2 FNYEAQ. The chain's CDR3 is CASSLRPGGTGELFF. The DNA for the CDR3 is TGTGCCAGCAGCTTAAGGCCAGGGGGTACCGGGGAGCTGTTTTTT. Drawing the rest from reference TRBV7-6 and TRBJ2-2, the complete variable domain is GAGVSQSPRYKVTKRGQDVALRCDPISGHVSLYWYRQALGQGPEFLTYFNYEAQQDKSGLPNDRFSAERPEGSISTLTIQRTEQRDSAMYRCASSLRPGGTGELFFGEGSRLTVL.

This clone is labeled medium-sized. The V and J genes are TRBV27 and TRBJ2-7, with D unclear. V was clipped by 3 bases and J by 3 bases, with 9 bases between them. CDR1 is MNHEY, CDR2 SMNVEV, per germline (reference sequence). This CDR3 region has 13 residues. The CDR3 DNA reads TGTGCCAGCAGTTTTGTCGGCGGCTACGAGCAGTACTTC. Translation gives CASSFVGGYEQYF.

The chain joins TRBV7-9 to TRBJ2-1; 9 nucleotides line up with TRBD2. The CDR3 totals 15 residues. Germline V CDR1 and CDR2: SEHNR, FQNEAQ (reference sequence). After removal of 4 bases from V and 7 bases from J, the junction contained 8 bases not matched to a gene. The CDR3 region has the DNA TGTGCCAGCAGCTGGGATAGCGGGAGTGGTAATGAGCAGTTCTTC. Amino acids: CASSWDSGSGNEQFF.

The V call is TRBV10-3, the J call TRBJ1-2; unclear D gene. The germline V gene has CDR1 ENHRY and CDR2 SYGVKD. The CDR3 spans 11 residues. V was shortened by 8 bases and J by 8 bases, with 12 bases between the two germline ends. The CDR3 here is CAIGATEGYTF. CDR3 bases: TGTGCCATCGGTGCAACGGAGGGCTACACCTTC.

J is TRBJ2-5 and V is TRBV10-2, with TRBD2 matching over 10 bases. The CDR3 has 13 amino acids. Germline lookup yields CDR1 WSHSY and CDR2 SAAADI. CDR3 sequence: CAASGSSQETQYF. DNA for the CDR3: TGCGCGGCTAGCGGGAGTTCTCAAGAGACCCAGTACTTC.

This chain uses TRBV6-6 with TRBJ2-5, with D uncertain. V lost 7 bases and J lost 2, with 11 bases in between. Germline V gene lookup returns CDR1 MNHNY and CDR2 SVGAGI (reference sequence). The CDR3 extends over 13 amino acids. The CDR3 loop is CASKRQSQETQYF. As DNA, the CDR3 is TGTGCCAGCAAGAGGCAGAGTCAAGAGACCCAGTACTTC.

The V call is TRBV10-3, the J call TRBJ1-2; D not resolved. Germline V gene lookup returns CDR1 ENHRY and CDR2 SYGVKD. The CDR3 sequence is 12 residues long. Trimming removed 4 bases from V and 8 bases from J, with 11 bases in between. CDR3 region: CAISGGVGGYTF. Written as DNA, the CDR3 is TGTGCCATCAGTGGCGGTGTAGGCGGCTACACCTTC.

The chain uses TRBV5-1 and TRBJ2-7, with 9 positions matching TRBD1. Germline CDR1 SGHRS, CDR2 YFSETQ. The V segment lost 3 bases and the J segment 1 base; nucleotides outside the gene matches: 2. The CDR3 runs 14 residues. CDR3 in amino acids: CASSSGQGSYEQYF. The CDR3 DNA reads TGCGCCAGCAGCTCGGGACAGGGATCCTACGAGCAGTACTTC.

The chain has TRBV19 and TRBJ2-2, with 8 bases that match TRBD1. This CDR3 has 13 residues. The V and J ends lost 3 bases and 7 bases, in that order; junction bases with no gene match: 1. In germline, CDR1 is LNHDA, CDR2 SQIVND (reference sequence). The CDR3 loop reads CASSITGGGELFF. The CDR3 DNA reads TGTGCCAGTAGTATTACAGGGGGCGGGGAGCTGTTTTTT. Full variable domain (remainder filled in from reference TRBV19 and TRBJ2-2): DGGITQSPKYLFRKEGQNVTLSCEQNLNHDAMYWYRQDPGQGLRLIYYSQIVNDFQKGDIAEGYSVSREKKESFPLTVTSAQKNPTAFYLCASSITGGGELFFGEGSRLTVL.

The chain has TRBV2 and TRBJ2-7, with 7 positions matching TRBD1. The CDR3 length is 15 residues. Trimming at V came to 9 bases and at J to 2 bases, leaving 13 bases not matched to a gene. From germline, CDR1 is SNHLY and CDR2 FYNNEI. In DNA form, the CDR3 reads TGTGCCAGTTTCCTGGAGGCTGGGACAGCCTACGAGCAGTACTTC. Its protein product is CASFLEAGTAYEQYF. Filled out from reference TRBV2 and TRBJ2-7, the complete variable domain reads EPEVTQTPSHQVTQMGQEVILRCVPISNHLYFYWYRQILGQKVEFLVSFYNNEISEKSEIFDDQFSVERPDGSNFTLKIRSTKLEDSAMYFCASFLEAGTAYEQYFGPGTRLTVT.

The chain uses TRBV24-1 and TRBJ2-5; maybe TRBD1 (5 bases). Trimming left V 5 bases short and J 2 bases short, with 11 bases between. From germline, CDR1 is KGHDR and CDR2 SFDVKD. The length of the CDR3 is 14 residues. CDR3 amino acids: CATSGKTEQETQYF. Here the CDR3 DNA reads TGTGCCACCAGTGGCAAGACAGAACAAGAGACCCAGTACTTC.

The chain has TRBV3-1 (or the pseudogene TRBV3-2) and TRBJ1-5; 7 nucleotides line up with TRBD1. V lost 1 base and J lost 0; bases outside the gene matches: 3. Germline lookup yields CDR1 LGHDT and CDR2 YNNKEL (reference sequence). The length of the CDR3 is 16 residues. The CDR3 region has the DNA TGTGCCAGCAGCCAAGGGACAGGTTATAGCAATCAGCCCCAGCATTTT. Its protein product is CASSQGTGYSNQPQHF.

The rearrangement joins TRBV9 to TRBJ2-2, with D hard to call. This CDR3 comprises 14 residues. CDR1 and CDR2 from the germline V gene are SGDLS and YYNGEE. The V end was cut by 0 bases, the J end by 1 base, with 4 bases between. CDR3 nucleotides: TGTGCCAGCAGCGTAGGAGGGAACACCGGGGAGCTGTTTTTT. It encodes CASSVGGNTGELFF.